The present T cell receptor beta chain was sequenced within a study of graft-versus-host responses after intestinal transplantation. The V and J ends lost 4 bases and 4 bases respectively, with 18 bases between them. This CDR3 has 16 residues. Germline CDR1 LGHNA, CDR2 YSLEER. The graft tissue was processed, and this released both intraepithelial and lamina propria lymphocytes. Assay: immunoSEQ multiplex PCR; the TCRdb copy retains only in-frame clones and omits some. This sample yields 15,000 to 20,000 clones, of which 75% to 90% are seen a single time; around a sixth belongs to the top ten. The source material was ileum tissue, sampled 104 days after intestinal transplant. This sequence originates from a human patient who received an intestinal transplant, so some T cells may come from the graft donor. V and J are TRBV4-3 and TRBJ2-3; possible D gene TRBD1, 5 bases. The CDR3, as DNA: TGCGCCAGCAGCCGCCAAGGGGCAATAGCAGCAGATACGCAGTATTTT. Protein: CASSRQGAIAADTQYF.